The next 3 T cell receptor beta chains were all read from a single sample in a study of blood T cells in healthy people across ages. A sample-barcoded 5' primer and a J-beta primer mix were used in a second PCR of roughly 7 to 12 cycles. TCRdb re-derived calls from the 5' RACE reads in MiXCR, one entry per CDR3 protein. The table shows 750,000 to 850,000 distinct CDR3 sequences, with roughly 25% occurring only once. This same sample was also taken into another study, of T cells of mothers and their children.

The sequenced sample consisted of blood. Source of these receptors: a boy younger than 18 in good health.

In its sample, this clonotype was seen a few times. The rearrangement uses TRBV10-3 and TRBJ2-5, with 12 positions matching TRBD1. This CDR3 spans 17 amino acids. Looked up from germline, CDR1 is ENHRY and CDR2 is SYGVKD. V was clipped by 6 bases and J by 0 bases; unmatched bases: 8. CDR3 in DNA: TGTGCCATCAGCCCGGGACAGGGGGCGACGTACCAAGAGACCCAGTACTTC. This encodes CAISPGQGATYQETQYF.

V is TRBV30 and J is TRBJ1-2; perhaps TRBD1 as D (6 bases). This CDR3 contains 14 residues. CDR1 GTSNPN and CDR2 SVGIG come from the germline V gene (reference sequence). Trimming removed 1 base from V and 5 bases from J, with 14 bases in between. In DNA form, the CDR3 reads TGTGCCTGGAGTGCGCAAGGGGGGAATTATGGCTACACCTTC. Amino acids: CAWSAQGGNYGYTF.

V is TRBV3-1 and J is TRBJ2-1; maybe TRBD2 (5 bases). The closer fit of TRBJ2-5 to the DNA end suggests the J call may be wrong. CDR3 size: 15 residues. CDR1 and CDR2 (germline): LGHDT, YNNKEL (reference sequence). The CDR3 region has the DNA TGTGCCAGCAGCCTGACCGGACTTACAAGAGGGACCCAGTACTTC. Translating it yields CASSLTGLTRGTQYF.